A single T cell receptor beta chain is shown here with its context. No antigen is known for it. Investigators divided CD4+ cells into CD45RA+ naive and CD45RA-negative memory subsets. Assay execution took place at the deep level. TCRdb's table, derived via immunoSEQ multiplex PCR, lists solely in-frame clones and lacks some. The sample consists of more than 1.2 million clones, less than 99% of them appearing once. These data are taken from a study of shared clonotypes between healthy human individuals. The V gene's germline CDR1 is SGHRS and CDR2 YFSETQ. Trimming cost V 4 bases and J 4 bases; bases outside gene matches: 10. The CDR3 has 16 amino acids. General study findings and limits: Compared with memory subsets, naive subsets generally had larger estimated richness.

The clonotype originates from a man in his thirties or forties in good health. The rearrangement joins TRBV5-1 to TRBJ2-5; 10 nucleotides agree with TRBD1. The sample comprised naive CD4+ T cells sorted from blood. Documented subset: CD45RA+ positively selected. The CDR3 loop reads CASSRGWGQGTETQYF. The DNA of the CDR3 is TGCGCCAGCAGCCGCGGGTGGGGACAGGGGACAGAGACCCAGTACTTC.